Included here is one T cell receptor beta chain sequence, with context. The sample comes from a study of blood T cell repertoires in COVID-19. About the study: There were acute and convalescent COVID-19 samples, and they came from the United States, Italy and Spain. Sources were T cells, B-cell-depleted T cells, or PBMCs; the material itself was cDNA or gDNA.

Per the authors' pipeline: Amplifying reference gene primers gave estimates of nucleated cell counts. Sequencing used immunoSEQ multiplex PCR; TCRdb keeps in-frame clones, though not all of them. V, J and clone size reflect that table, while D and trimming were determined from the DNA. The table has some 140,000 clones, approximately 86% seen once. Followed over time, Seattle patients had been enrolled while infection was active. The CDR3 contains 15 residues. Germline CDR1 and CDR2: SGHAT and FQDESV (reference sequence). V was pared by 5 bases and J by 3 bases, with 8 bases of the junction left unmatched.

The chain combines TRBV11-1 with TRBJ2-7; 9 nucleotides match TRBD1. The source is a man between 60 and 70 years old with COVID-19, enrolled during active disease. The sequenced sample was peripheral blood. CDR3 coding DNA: TGTGCCAGCAGCCGGAGGTTGGGACAGGGCTACGAGCAGTACTTC. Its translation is CASSRRLGQGYEQYF.